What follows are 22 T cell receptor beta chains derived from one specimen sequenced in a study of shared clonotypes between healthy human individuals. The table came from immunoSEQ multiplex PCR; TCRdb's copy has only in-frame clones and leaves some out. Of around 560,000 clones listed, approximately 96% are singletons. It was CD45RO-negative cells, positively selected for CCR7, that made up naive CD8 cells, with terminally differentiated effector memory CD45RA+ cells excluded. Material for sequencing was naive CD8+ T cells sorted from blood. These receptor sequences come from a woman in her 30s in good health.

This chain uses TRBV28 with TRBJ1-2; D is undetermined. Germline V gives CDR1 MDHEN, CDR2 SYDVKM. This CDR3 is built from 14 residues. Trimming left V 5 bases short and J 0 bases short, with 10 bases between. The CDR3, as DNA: TGTGCCAGCAGTCTTAGACCTACTAACTATGGCTACACCTTC. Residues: CASSLRPTNYGYTF.

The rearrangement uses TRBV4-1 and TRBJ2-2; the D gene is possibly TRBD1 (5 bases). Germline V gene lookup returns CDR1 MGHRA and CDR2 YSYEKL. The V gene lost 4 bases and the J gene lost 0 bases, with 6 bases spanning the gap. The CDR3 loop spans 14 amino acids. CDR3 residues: CASSPTANTGELFF. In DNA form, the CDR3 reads TGCGCCAGCAGCCCGACAGCGAACACCGGGGAGCTGTTTTTT.

CDR3 region: CASSSGLGWSYEQFF. The CDR3 DNA reads TGTGCCAGCAGTTCGGGACTAGGTTGGTCGTATGAGCAGTTCTTC. V usage is TRBV27 and J usage is TRBJ2-1; 8 bases fit TRBD2. The length of the CDR3 is 15 residues. Looked up from germline, CDR1 is MNHEY and CDR2 is SMNVEV (reference sequence). V gave up 4 bases and J gave up 8 bases; unmatched junction bases: 10.

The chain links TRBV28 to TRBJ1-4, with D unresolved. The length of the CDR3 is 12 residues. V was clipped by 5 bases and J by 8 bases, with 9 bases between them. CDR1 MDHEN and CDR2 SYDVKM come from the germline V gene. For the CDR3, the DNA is TGTGCCAGCAGTCCCCTGGCGGAAAAACTGTTTTTT. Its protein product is CASSPLAEKLFF.

The DNA for the CDR3 is TGTGCCAGCAGCCCTGGGGGCTGGTATGAGCAGTTCTTC. It is translated as CASSPGGWYEQFF. The chain links TRBV7-9 to TRBJ2-1; TRBD1 might be the D (6 bases). CDR1 SEHNR and CDR2 FQNEAQ come from the germline V gene (reference sequence). V was clipped by 5 bases and J by 8 bases, with 13 bases between them. The CDR3 contains 13 residues. Full variable domain (remainder filled in from reference TRBV7-9 and TRBJ2-1): DTGVSQNPRHKITKRGQNVTFRCDPISEHNRLYWYRQTLGQGPEFLTYFQNEAQLEKSRLLSDRFSAERPKGSFSTLEIQRTEQGDSAMYLCASSPGGWYEQFFGPGTRLTVL.

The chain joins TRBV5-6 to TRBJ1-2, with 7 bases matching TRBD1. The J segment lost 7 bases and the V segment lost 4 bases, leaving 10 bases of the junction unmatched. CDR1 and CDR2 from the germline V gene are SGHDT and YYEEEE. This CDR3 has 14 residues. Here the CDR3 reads CASSPGQQSSGYTF. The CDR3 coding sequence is TGTGCCAGCAGCCCGGGACAGCAATCTTCTGGCTACACCTTC.

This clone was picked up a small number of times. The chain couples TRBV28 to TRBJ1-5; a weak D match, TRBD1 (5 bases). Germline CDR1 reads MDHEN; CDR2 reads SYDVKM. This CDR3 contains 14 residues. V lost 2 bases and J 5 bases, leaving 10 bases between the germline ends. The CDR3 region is CASSLRAGHQPQHF. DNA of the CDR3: TGTGCCAGCAGTTTAAGGGCAGGGCATCAGCCCCAGCATTTT. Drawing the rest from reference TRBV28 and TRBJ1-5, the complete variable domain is DVKVTQSSRYLVKRTGEKVFLECVQDMDHENMFWYRQDPGLGLRLIYFSYDVKMKEKGDIPEGYSVSREKKERFSLILESASTNQTSMYLCASSLRAGHQPQHFGDGTRLSIL.

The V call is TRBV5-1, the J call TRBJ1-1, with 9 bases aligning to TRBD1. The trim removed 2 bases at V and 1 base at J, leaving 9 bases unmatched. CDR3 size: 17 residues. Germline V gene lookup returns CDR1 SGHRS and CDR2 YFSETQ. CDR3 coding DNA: TGCGCCAGCAGCTTTACGGGACAGGGCTTGGGGAACACTGAAGCTTTCTTT. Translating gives CASSFTGQGLGNTEAFF.

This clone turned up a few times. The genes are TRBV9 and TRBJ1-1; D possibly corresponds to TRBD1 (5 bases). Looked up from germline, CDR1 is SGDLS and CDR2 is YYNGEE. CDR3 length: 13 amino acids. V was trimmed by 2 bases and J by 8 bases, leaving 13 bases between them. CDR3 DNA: TGTGCCAGCAGCGTTAGCCCGGGGCGGGAAGCTTTCTTT. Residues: CASSVSPGREAFF. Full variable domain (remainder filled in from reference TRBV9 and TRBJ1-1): DSGVTQTPKHLITATGQRVTLRCSPRSGDLSVYWYQQSLDQGLQFLIQYYNGEERAKGNILERFSAQQFPDLHSELNLSSLELGDSALYFCASSVSPGREAFFGQGTRLTVV.

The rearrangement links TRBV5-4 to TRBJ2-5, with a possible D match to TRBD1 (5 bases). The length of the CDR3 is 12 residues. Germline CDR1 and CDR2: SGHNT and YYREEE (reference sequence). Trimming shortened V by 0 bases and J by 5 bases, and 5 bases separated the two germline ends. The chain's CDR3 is CASSLEGETQYF. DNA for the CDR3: TGTGCCAGCAGCTTGGAGGGGGAGACCCAGTACTTC.

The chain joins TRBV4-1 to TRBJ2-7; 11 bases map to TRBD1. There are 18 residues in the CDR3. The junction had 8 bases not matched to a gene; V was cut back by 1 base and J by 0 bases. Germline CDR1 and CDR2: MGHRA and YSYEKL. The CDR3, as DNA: TGCGCCAGCAGCCAAGGGGGACAGGGGGAGGAGGGCTCCTACGAGCAGTACTTC. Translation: CASSQGGQGEEGSYEQYF.

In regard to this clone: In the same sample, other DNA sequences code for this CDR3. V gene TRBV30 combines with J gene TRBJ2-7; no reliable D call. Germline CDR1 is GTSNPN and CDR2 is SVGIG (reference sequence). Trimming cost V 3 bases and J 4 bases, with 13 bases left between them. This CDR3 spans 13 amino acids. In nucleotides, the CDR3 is TGTGCCTGGAGCCTCGGCAGCTCTTACGAGCAGTACTTC. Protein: CAWSLGSSYEQYF.

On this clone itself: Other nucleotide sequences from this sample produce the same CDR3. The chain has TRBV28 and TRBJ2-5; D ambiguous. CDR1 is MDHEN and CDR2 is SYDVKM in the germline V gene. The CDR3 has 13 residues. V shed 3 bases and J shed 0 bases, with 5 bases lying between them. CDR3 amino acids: CASSLGYQETQYF. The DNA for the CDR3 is TGTGCCAGCAGTTTGGGATACCAAGAGACCCAGTACTTC.

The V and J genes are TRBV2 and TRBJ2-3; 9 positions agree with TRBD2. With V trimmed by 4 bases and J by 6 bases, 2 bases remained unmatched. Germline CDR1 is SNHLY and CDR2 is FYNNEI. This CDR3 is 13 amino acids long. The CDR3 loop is CASSATSGDTQYF. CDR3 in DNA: TGTGCCAGCAGTGCTACTAGCGGGGATACGCAGTATTTT. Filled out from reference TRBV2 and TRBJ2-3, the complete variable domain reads EPEVTQTPSHQVTQMGQEVILRCVPISNHLYFYWYRQILGQKVEFLVSFYNNEISEKSEIFDDQFSVERPDGSNFTLKIRSTKLEDSAMYFCASSATSGDTQYFGPGTRLTVL.

The CDR3, as DNA: TGTGCCAGCAGCAATAAAAAAAGGACAGACTCCTACAATGAGCAGTTCTTC. It specifies CASSNKKRTDSYNEQFF. The chain joins TRBV5-5 to TRBJ2-1, with a possible D match to TRBD1 (6 bases). The CDR3 totals 17 residues. Trimming left V 4 bases short and J 0 bases short, with 17 bases between. Germline CDR1 reads SGHKS; CDR2 reads YYEKEE (reference sequence).

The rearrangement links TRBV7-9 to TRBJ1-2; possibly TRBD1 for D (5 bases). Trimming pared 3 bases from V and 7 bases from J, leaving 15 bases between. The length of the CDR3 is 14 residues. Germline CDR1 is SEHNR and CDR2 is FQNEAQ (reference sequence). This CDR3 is CASSFDSGLFGYTF. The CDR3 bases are TGTGCCAGCAGCTTCGACTCAGGGCTGTTTGGCTACACCTTC. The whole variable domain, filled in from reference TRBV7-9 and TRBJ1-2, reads DTGVSQNPRHKITKRGQNVTFRCDPISEHNRLYWYRQTLGQGPEFLTYFQNEAQLEKSRLLSDRFSAERPKGSFSTLEIQRTEQGDSAMYLCASSFDSGLFGYTFGSGTRLTVV.

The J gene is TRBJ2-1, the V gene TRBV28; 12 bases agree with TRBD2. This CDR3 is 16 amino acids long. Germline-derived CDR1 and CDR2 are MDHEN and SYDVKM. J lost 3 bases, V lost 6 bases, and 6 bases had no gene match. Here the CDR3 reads CASRRLAGEVYNEQFF. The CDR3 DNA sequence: TGTGCCAGCAGACGACTAGCGGGAGAAGTCTACAATGAGCAGTTCTTC. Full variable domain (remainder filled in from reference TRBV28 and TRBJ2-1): DVKVTQSSRYLVKRTGEKVFLECVQDMDHENMFWYRQDPGLGLRLIYFSYDVKMKEKGDIPEGYSVSREKKERFSLILESASTNQTSMYLCASRRLAGEVYNEQFFGPGTRLTVL.

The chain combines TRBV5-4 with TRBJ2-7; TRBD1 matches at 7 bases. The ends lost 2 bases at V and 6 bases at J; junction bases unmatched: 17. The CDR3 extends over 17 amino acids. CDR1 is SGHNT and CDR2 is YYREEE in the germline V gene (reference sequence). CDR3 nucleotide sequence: TGTGCCAGCAGCTTTTCGGCCCCTGAGGGGGCGCTTTTCGAGCAGTACTTC. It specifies CASSFSAPEGALFEQYF.

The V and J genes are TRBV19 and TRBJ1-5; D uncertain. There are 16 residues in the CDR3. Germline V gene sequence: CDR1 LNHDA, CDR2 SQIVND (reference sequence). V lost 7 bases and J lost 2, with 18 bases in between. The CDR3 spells CASTSLLESGNQPQHF. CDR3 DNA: TGTGCCAGTACTTCTTTGCTAGAATCCGGCAATCAGCCCCAGCATTTT.

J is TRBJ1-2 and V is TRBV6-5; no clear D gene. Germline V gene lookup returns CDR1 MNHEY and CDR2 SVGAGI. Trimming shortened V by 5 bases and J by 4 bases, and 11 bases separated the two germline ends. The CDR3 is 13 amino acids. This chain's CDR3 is CASSGTPPYGYTF. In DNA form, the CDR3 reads TGTGCCAGCAGTGGAACTCCTCCCTATGGCTACACCTTC.

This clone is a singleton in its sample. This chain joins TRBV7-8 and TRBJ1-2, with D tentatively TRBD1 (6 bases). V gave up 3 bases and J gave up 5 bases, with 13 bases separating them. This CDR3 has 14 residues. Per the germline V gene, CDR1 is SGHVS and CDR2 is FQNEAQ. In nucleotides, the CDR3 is TGTGCCAGCAGCTTTGGGGACACCGCGTATGGCTACACCTTC. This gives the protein CASSFGDTAYGYTF.

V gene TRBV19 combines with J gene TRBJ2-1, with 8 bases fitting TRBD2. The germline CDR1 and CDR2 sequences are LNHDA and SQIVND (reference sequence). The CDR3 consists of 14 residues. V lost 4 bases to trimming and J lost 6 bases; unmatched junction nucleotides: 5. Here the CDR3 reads CASSSLAGLNEQFF. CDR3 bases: TGTGCCAGTAGTAGCCTAGCGGGTCTCAATGAGCAGTTCTTC. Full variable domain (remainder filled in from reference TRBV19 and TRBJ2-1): DGGITQSPKYLFRKEGQNVTLSCEQNLNHDAMYWYRQDPGQGLRLIYYSQIVNDFQKGDIAEGYSVSREKKESFPLTVTSAQKNPTAFYLCASSSLAGLNEQFFGPGTRLTVL.